The 23 T cell receptor beta chains below all came from one sample that was sequenced in a study of blood T cell repertoires in COVID-19. Assay: immunoSEQ multiplex PCR; the TCRdb copy retains only in-frame clones and omits some. Found here are 270,000 or so clones, approximately 81% of them singletons; the top ten hold roughly 3.1%. The sample taken for sequencing was peripheral blood. The receptors stem from a woman between 18 and 29 years old with acute or convalescent COVID-19.

This rearrangement joins TRBV6-6 to TRBJ1-1, with 8 bases that match TRBD1. Germline CDR1 MNHNY, CDR2 SVGAGI (reference sequence). V shed 5 bases, J shed 5 bases, and the junction held 7 bases outside the gene matches. There are 14 residues in the CDR3. CDR3 DNA sequence: TGTGCCAGCAGTCATACAGGGGGAAGGACTGAAGCTTTCTTT. This encodes CASSHTGGRTEAFF.

This clone has more than one count but fewer than ten. This rearrangement joins TRBV6-2 or TRBV6-3 to TRBJ1-2, with TRBD1 matching over 9 bases. Germline lookup yields CDR1 MNHEY and CDR2 SVGEGT. J gave up 5 bases and V 2 bases, and 3 bases lay outside the gene matches. There are 14 residues in the CDR3. CDR3 sequence: CASSYAGTGYGYTF. The CDR3 DNA is TGTGCCAGCAGTTACGCCGGGACAGGGTATGGCTACACCTTC.

This clone was seen a single time. V is TRBV6-1 and J is TRBJ2-2, with 7 bases aligning to TRBD2. Unmatched junction bases numbered 23, after V lost 8 bases and J lost 2 bases. Germline-derived CDR1 and CDR2 are MNHNS and SASEGT. The CDR3 totals 20 residues. CDR3 in DNA: TGTGCCAGCGGTGGAGCCGCCGACCCGACTAGCCTTTTTAACACCGGGGAGCTGTTTTTT. It yields the protein CASGGAADPTSLFNTGELFF.

CDR3 region: CASSYSEGSGELFF. CDR3 DNA: TGTGCCAGCAGTTACTCTGAGGGTTCCGGGGAGCTGTTTTTT. The chain links TRBV6-5 to TRBJ2-2; possibly TRBD2 for D (5 bases). Germline V CDR1 and CDR2: MNHEY, SVGAGI. V shed 0 bases and J shed 6 bases, with 8 bases lying between them. The length of the CDR3 is 14 residues.

The J gene is TRBJ2-3, the V gene TRBV5-8, with 8 bases aligning to TRBD1. V was clipped by 4 bases and J by 3 bases; unmatched bases: 10. CDR3 length: 16 residues. CDR1 SGHTS and CDR2 YDEGEE come from the germline V gene. The CDR3 bases are TGTGCCAGCAGCCCCGGGACAGGATCATATACAGATACGCAGTATTTT. Translation: CASSPGTGSYTDTQYF.

This chain links TRBV5-1 with TRBJ2-6, with 7 nucleotides matching TRBD1. The V segment lost 4 bases and the J segment 0 bases; nucleotides outside the gene matches: 10. The CDR3 sequence is 18 residues long. In germline, CDR1 is SGHRS, CDR2 YFSETQ. CDR3 amino acids: CASSPHGTESSGANVLTF. The CDR3 region has the DNA TGCGCCAGCAGCCCCCACGGGACAGAAAGCTCTGGGGCCAACGTCCTGACTTTC.

CDR3 region: CASSLARNTEAFF. The CDR3 nucleotides read TGTGCCAGCAGTTTAGCCCGGAACACTGAAGCTTTCTTT. The chain combines TRBV12-3 or TRBV12-4 with TRBJ1-1; D not resolved. The V end lost 0 bases, the J end lost 1 base, and 3 bases lay between the germline ends. CDR3 length equals 13 residues.

This clone was seen only once. The DNA of the CDR3 is TGTGCGGTCGGGCAGGCGGGAGGGCCCGAGGAGACCCAGTACTTC. It is translated as CAVGQAGGPEETQYF. The chain employs TRBV10-3 and TRBJ2-5, with TRBD2 matching 9 bases. The CDR3 extends over 15 amino acids. Germline V CDR1 and CDR2: ENHRY, SYGVKD.

With respect to this clone: The junction differs from germline at one of its ends, possibly a read error. The rearrangement joins TRBV5-6 to TRBJ2-3; D remains unclear. Germline V gene sequence: CDR1 SGHDT, CDR2 YYEEEE. This CDR3 has 16 residues. CDR3 DNA sequence: TGTGCCAGCAGCTTGGTAGACCCCCGAGGCACGGATACGCAGTATTTT. Residues: CASSLVDPRGTDTQYF. Using reference TRBV5-6 and TRBJ2-3 for the parts outside the CDR3, the full variable domain is DAGVTQSPTHLIKTRGQQVTLRCSPKSGHDTVSWYQQALGQGPQFIFQYYEEEERQRGNFPDRFSGHQFPNYSSELNVNALLLGDSALYLCASSLVDPRGTDTQYFGPGTRLTVL.

This clone was recorded once. The genes are TRBV7-2 and TRBJ2-1, with 14 bases fitting TRBD2. Losses at the gene ends were 3 bases for V and 8 bases for J; bases not matched to a gene: 6. Germline-derived CDR1 and CDR2 are SGHTA and FQGNSA. The CDR3 is 16 amino acids. CDR3 sequence (DNA): TGTGCCAGCAGCTTGGGACTAGCGGGAGTTTCCGATGAGCAGTTCTTC. Protein: CASSLGLAGVSDEQFF.

The genes are TRBV6-4 and TRBJ2-7, with TRBD2 matching 12 bases. J gave up 7 bases and V 0 bases, and 7 bases lay outside the gene matches. This CDR3 has 16 residues. In germline, CDR1 is MRHNA, CDR2 SNTAGT. The CDR3 DNA follows: TGTGCCAGCAGTGACTCGGCTAGCGGGAGGGCCCGGGAGCAGTACTTC. Amino acid sequence: CASSDSASGRAREQYF.

The CDR3 DNA reads as TGCGCCAGCAGCCGGGGGGAACAGGGGGCAGATGAAAAACTGTTTTTT. Protein: CASSRGEQGADEKLFF. V usage is TRBV5-1 and J usage is TRBJ1-4, with 9 bases identical to TRBD1. Germline CDR1 SGHRS, CDR2 YFSETQ. V was clipped by 4 bases and J by 6 bases; unmatched bases: 10. This CDR3 comprises 16 residues.

For the CDR3, the DNA is TGTGCCACCAGCAGAGGAGGGGGGGTCGAGACCACGCCACAGTTAGGAAACACCATATATTTT. Protein: CATSRGGGVETTPQLGNTIYF. The chain employs TRBV15 and TRBJ1-3, with a weak D call TRBD1 (6 bases). CDR3 length equals 21 residues. CDR1 and CDR2 from the germline V gene are LNHNV and YYDKDF (reference sequence). V lost 1 base to trimming and J lost 4 bases, with 29 bases between them.

V and J are TRBV6-5 and TRBJ1-5, with D unresolved. CDR3 length: 14 residues. From germline, CDR1 is MNHEY and CDR2 SVGAGI. Trimming left V 5 bases short and J 2 bases short, with 10 bases between. CDR3 DNA sequence: TGTGCCAGCAGTAGCTTGTTTGGCAATCAGCCCCAGCATTTT. Amino acid sequence: CASSSLFGNQPQHF.

This clone was seen a single time. The chain links TRBV6-2 or TRBV6-3 to TRBJ2-1, with D possibly matching TRBD2 (6 bases). V was pared by 4 bases and J by 5 bases, with 18 bases between. This CDR3 is 16 amino acids long. Germline V lookup: CDR1 MNHEY, CDR2 SVGEGT. The CDR3 reads CASSSVYHKRDNEQFF. For the CDR3, the DNA is TGTGCCAGCAGTTCCGTATACCACAAGCGGGACAATGAGCAGTTCTTC.

The V gene is TRBV4-3, the J gene TRBJ1-4; no definite D call. The germline CDR1 and CDR2 sequences are LGHNA and YSLEER. Trimming cost V 0 bases and J 4 bases, with 9 bases left between them. This CDR3 spans 15 amino acids. The CDR3 nucleotides are TGCGCCAGCAGCCAAGATCCGGGGATTAATGAAAAACTGTTTTTT. This codes for CASSQDPGINEKLFF.

The J gene is TRBJ2-1, the V gene TRBV3-1 (or the pseudogene TRBV3-2); D is uncertain. V was clipped by 6 bases and J by 3 bases, with 12 bases between them. CDR1 is LGHDT, CDR2 YNNKEL, per germline (reference sequence). This CDR3 spans 14 amino acids. The chain's CDR3 is CASSHRPGYNEQFF. The CDR3 DNA sequence: TGTGCCAGCAGTCACCGGCCAGGCTACAATGAGCAGTTCTTC.

This clone was counted between two and nine times. This rearrangement joins TRBV6-2 or TRBV6-3 to TRBJ2-3; TRBD2 aligns across 10 bases. V lost 5 bases and J lost 0; bases outside the gene matches: 2. The CDR3 spans 15 residues. Germline assignment: CDR1 MNHEY and CDR2 SVGEGT. The CDR3 region has the DNA TGTGCCAGCAGTGTGACTAGCGGGAGCACAGATACGCAGTATTTT. It codes for CASSVTSGSTDTQYF.

The chain is built from TRBV2 and TRBJ1-2; D perhaps matches TRBD1 (5 bases). This CDR3 has 15 residues. Trimming took off 6 bases at V and 0 bases at J, with 14 bases between the two ends. Germline V gene lookup returns CDR1 SNHLY and CDR2 FYNNEI. The CDR3, as DNA: TGTGCCAGCAGCCCGTCGGGCAGGGCTAACTATGGCTACACCTTC. It specifies CASSPSGRANYGYTF. The complete variable domain, with remaining parts taken from reference TRBV2 and TRBJ1-2, reads EPEVTQTPSHQVTQMGQEVILRCVPISNHLYFYWYRQILGQKVEFLVSFYNNEISEKSEIFDDQFSVERPDGSNFTLKIRSTKLEDSAMYFCASSPSGRANYGYTFGSGTRLTVV.

The chain combines TRBV29-1 with TRBJ1-1, with no clear D. The CDR3 extends over 13 amino acids. The germline gives CDR1 SQVTM, CDR2 ANQGSEA. Trimming pared 4 bases from V and 5 bases from J, leaving 14 bases between. DNA for the CDR3: TGCAGCGTTGTTAAGTCCCAGGCAACTGAAGCTTTCTTT. Protein sequence: CSVVKSQATEAFF.

This clone was seen a few times. The chain combines TRBV9 with TRBJ2-3; 10 nucleotides align to TRBD2. This CDR3 comprises 15 residues. Germline lookup yields CDR1 SGDLS and CDR2 YYNGEE. Trimming removed 0 bases from V and 3 bases from J; junction bases left unmatched: 1. CDR3 in amino acids: CASSVVGLATDTQYF. CDR3 DNA: TGTGCCAGCAGCGTAGTGGGACTAGCGACAGATACGCAGTATTTT.

The chain has TRBV5-4 and TRBJ2-2; no clear D gene. V lost 0 bases and J 0 bases, leaving 6 bases between the germline ends. Germline assignment: CDR1 SGHNT and CDR2 YYREEE (reference sequence). The CDR3 covers 15 residues. CDR3 nucleotide sequence: TGTGCCAGCAGCTTGGACTTTTCGAACACCGGGGAGCTGTTTTTT. This codes for CASSLDFSNTGELFF.

The CDR3 loop is CASSLGSYGYTF. The CDR3, as DNA: TGTGCCAGCAGCCTGGGCAGCTATGGCTACACCTTC. J is TRBJ1-2 and V is TRBV7-8, with D hard to call. The ends were cut back, 5 bases at V and 4 bases at J, with 8 bases in the middle. Germline V gives CDR1 SGHVS, CDR2 FQNEAQ. The CDR3 totals 12 residues.